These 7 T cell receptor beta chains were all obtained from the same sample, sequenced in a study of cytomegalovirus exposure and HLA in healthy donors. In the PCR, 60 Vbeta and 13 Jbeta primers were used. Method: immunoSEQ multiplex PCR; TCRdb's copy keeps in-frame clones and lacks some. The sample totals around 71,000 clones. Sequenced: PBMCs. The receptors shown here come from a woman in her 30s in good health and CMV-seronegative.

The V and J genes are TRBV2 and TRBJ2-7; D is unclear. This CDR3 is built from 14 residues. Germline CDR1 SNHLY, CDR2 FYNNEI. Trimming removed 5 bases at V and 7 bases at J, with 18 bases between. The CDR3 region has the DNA TGTGCCAGCAGTCCTCAACCGGGTGCTACGGAGCAGTACTTC. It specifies CASSPQPGATEQYF.

The CDR3 DNA is TGTGCCAGCTCACTTAGAGTCACTGAAGCTTTCTTT. This encodes CASSLRVTEAFF. The V call is TRBV18, the J call TRBJ1-1, with D hard to call. This CDR3 comprises 12 residues. The germline gives CDR1 KGHSH, CDR2 LQKENI. V was clipped by 4 bases and J by 4 bases, with 7 bases between them.

The CDR3: CASSLAGTSYDNEQFF. The CDR3 bases are TGTGCCAGCAGCTTAGCCGGGACATCGTACGACAATGAGCAGTTCTTC. This chain connects TRBV7-8 to TRBJ2-1; TRBD1 might be the D (6 bases). V dropped 0 bases and J dropped 5 bases, with 14 bases sitting between them. The germline V gene encodes CDR1 SGHVS and CDR2 FQNEAQ. There are 16 residues in the CDR3.

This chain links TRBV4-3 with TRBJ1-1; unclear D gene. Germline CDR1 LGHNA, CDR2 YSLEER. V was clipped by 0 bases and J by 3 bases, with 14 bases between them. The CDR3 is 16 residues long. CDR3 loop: CASSQDWEGVYTEAFF. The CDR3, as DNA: TGCGCCAGCAGCCAAGATTGGGAGGGAGTGTACACTGAAGCTTTCTTT.

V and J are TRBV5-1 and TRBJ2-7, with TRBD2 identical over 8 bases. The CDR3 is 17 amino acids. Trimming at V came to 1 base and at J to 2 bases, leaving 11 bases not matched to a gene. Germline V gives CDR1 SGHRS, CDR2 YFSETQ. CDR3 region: CASSLYGGARGPYEQYF. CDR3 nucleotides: TGCGCCAGCAGCTTGTACGGGGGGGCGCGGGGACCCTACGAGCAGTACTTC.

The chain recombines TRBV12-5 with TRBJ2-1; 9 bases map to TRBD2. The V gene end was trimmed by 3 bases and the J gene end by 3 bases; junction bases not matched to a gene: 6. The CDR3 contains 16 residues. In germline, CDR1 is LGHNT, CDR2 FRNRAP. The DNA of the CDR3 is TGTGCTAGTGGTTTCCTCCGACTAGCGGTCTACAATGAGCAGTTCTTC. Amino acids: CASGFLRLAVYNEQFF.

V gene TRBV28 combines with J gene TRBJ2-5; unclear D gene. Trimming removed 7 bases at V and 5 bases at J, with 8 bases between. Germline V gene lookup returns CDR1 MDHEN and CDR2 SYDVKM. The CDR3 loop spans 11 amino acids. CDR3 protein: CASTDRETQYF. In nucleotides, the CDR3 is TGTGCCAGCACTGATCGGGAGACCCAGTACTTC.